This T cell receptor beta chain was captured by sequencing in a study of cytomegalovirus exposure and HLA in healthy donors. The CDR3 runs to 18 residues. Germline V lookup: CDR1 MGHRA, CDR2 YSYEKL. As concerns this clone: The antigen is not known.

The PCR had 60 Vbeta and 13 Jbeta primers. Repertoires were generated with immunoSEQ multiplex PCR, while TCRdb's copy carries only in-frame clones and drops some. In the table there are hundreds of thousands of clones, about 78% of which are singletons. Study-wide findings and caveats: According to a later analysis, most TCR beta chains associated with CMV appeared HLA-restricted.

This chain links TRBV4-1 with TRBJ2-5; TRBD2 matches 13 bases. Matching the DNA end better, TRBJ2-7 makes the J call doubtful. The sequenced sample was PBMCs. The clonotype originates from a male donor in good health and CMV-seronegative. CDR3 protein: CASSQDWTSGRVAYEQYF. The CDR3 nucleotides read TGCGCCAGCAGCCAAGATTGGACTAGCGGGAGAGTAGCGTACGAGCAGTACTTC.